The clone carrying this T cell receptor beta chain came up a few times. The antigen is unknown. This record belongs to a study of cytomegalovirus exposure and HLA in healthy donors. Study-level findings and limits: An analysis that was carried out later associated 16,000 or so TCR beta sequences with HLA alleles at 0.05 false discovery rate. DRB1 had the most TCR associations and HLA-C the fewest, a later analysis found, with rates varying by HLA locus.

The PCR ran on 60 Vbeta and 13 Jbeta primers. Only in-frame clones appear in the TCRdb table, and some are missing; sequencing was by immunoSEQ multiplex PCR. The sample yields some 29,000 clones, 40% to 45% seen once. The CDR3 sequence is 13 residues long. Germline values: CDR1 SGDLS, CDR2 YYNGEE. V dropped 4 bases and J dropped 1 base, with 9 bases sitting between them. The chain combines TRBV9 with TRBJ2-7; D gene ambiguous. This clonotype was obtained from a woman aged 50 to 60 in good health and CMV-seronegative. Source material: PBMCs. The CDR3 loop is CASSPSRSYEQYF. The CDR3 DNA follows: TGTGCCAGCAGCCCCAGCAGGTCCTACGAGCAGTACTTC.